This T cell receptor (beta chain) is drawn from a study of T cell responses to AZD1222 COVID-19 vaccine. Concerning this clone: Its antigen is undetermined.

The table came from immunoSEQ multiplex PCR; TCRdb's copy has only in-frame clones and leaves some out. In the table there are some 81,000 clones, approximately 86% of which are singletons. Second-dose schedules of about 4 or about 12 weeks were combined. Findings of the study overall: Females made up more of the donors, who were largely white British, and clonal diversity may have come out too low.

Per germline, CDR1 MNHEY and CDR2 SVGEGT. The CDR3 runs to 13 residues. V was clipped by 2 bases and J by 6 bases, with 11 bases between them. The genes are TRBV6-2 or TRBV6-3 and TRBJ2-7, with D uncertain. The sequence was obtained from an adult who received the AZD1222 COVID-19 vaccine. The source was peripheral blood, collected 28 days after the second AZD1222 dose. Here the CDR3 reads CASSYRVWGEQYF. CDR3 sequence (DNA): TGTGCCAGCAGTTACCGGGTTTGGGGCGAGCAGTACTTC.